This T cell receptor (beta chain) was recovered during a study of breast tumors, draining lymph nodes, adjacent tissues. The lymph nodes were axillary draining lymph nodes from breast cancer patients. In TCRdb, the multiplex PCR reads were re-called with MiXCR into one record per CDR3 protein. The table has around 290,000 distinct CDR3 sequences, under 35% seen once. Germline CDR1 and CDR2: LGHDT and YNNKEL (reference sequence). The CDR3 covers 13 residues. Trimming took 8 bases from V and 6 from J; bases not matched to a gene: 3. The source is a female donor with breast cancer. Some clones in this sample may be carry-over from other donors' samples. The V gene is TRBV3-1, the J gene TRBJ2-3, with 12 positions matching TRBD1. Sequenced material: axillary lymph node tissue. The CDR3 bases are TGTGCCAGCCGGGACAGGGGGCGTGATACGCAGTATTTT. The encoded protein is CASRDRGRDTQYF.